Presented here are 10 T cell receptor beta chains from one specimen sequenced in a study of memory CD4+ T cells and cytomegalovirus serostatus. Measured with immunoSEQ multiplex PCR; TCRdb has only the in-frame clones, and not every one. Of about 59,000 clones in the sample, less than 85% were seen once. The sort gate was single viable CD3+CD4+CD8-CD45RO+ cells for memory CD4+ T cells. The sequenced sample consisted of memory CD4+ T cells from blood. The receptors here all came from an adult in good health and CMV-seronegative. Some clones in this sample may be carry-over from other donors' samples.

By frequency in the sample, this clone is medium-sized. The gene calls are TRBV7-2 and TRBJ2-7; TRBD1 agrees at 7 bases. J lost 9 bases, V lost 4 bases, and 9 bases had no gene match. From germline, CDR1 is SGHTA and CDR2 FQGNSA. The CDR3 is made up of 13 amino acids. CDR3 protein: CASSSSPRQGQYF. The CDR3 region has the DNA TGTGCCAGCAGCTCCAGCCCTCGACAGGGGCAGTACTTC.

The table lists this clone with a few counts. This chain connects TRBV7-8 to TRBJ2-1; 12 bases fit TRBD2. Germline trimming cut 5 bases from V and 5 bases from J; bases unmatched to any gene: 4. CDR3 length equals 15 residues. Germline lookup yields CDR1 SGHVS and CDR2 FQNEAQ. The CDR3 sequence: CASSRWTSGNNEQFF. The CDR3 DNA follows: TGTGCCAGCAGCCGATGGACTAGCGGGAACAATGAGCAGTTCTTC.

The rearrangement joins TRBV4-3 to TRBJ2-1; 7 positions match TRBD2. Germline CDR1 is LGHNA and CDR2 is YSLEER. The trim removed 0 bases at V and 7 bases at J, leaving 6 bases unmatched. CDR3 size: 15 residues. The CDR3, as DNA: TGCGCCAGCAGCCAAGAAGGCAGCGGGATGAATGAGCAGTTCTTC. Residues: CASSQEGSGMNEQFF.

This chain uses TRBV7-2 with TRBJ2-7; 7 bases map to TRBD2. J gave up 4 bases and V 0 bases, and 6 bases lay outside the gene matches. This CDR3 region has 15 residues. In germline, CDR1 is SGHTA, CDR2 FQGNSA. Here the CDR3 DNA reads TGTGCCAGCAGCTTAGCCTCTAGCGGCTTATACGAGCAGTACTTC. This encodes CASSLASSGLYEQYF. Based on the CDR3 plus reference TRBV7-2 and TRBJ2-7, the full variable domain is GAGVSQSPSNKVTEKGKDVELRCDPISGHTALYWYRQSLGQGLEFLIYFQGNSAPDKSGLPSDRFSAERTGGSVSTLTIQRTQQEDSAVYLCASSLASSGLYEQYFGPGTRLTVT.

The rearrangement uses TRBV19 and TRBJ2-1, with 7 bases aligning to TRBD1. Germline V gene sequence: CDR1 LNHDA, CDR2 SQIVND (reference sequence). The V gene end was trimmed by 6 bases and the J gene end by 15 bases; junction bases not matched to a gene: 14. CDR3 size: 13 residues. As DNA, the CDR3 is TGTGCCAGTAGCCGTGAGGGACAGTCTAATGGGTTCTTC. Its translation is CASSREGQSNGFF. The entire variable domain, with the rest obtained from reference TRBV19 and TRBJ2-1, is as follows: DGGITQSPKYLFRKEGQNVTLSCEQNLNHDAMYWYRQDPGQGLRLIYYSQIVNDFQKGDIAEGYSVSREKKESFPLTVTSAQKNPTAFYLCASSREGQSNGFFGPGTRLTVL.

V usage is TRBV19 and J usage is TRBJ2-6; perhaps TRBD1 as D (6 bases). CDR1 is LNHDA, CDR2 SQIVND, per germline (reference sequence). V was clipped by 5 bases and J by 4 bases, with 21 bases between them. The CDR3 length is 18 residues. CDR3 in amino acids: CASSPDRDQGTGANVLTF. CDR3 coding DNA: TGTGCCAGTAGTCCCGACCGTGATCAGGGGACCGGGGCCAACGTCCTGACTTTC. Variable domain in full (rest from reference TRBV19 and TRBJ2-6): DGGITQSPKYLFRKEGQNVTLSCEQNLNHDAMYWYRQDPGQGLRLIYYSQIVNDFQKGDIAEGYSVSREKKESFPLTVTSAQKNPTAFYLCASSPDRDQGTGANVLTFGAGSRLTVL.

The rearrangement uses TRBV6-6 and TRBJ1-5; D remains ambiguous. Germline V gene lookup returns CDR1 MNHNY and CDR2 SVGAGI (reference sequence). The CDR3 is 11 amino acids. Trimming removed 5 bases from V and 8 bases from J, with 7 bases in between. CDR3 in DNA: TGTGCCAGCAGTAATATAGAGCCCCAGCATTTT. This codes for CASSNIEPQHF.

The chain couples TRBV5-1 to TRBJ1-1; TRBD1 might be the D (6 bases). With 3 bases removed from V and 8 bases from J, the gap between germline ends came to 11 bases. The CDR3 is 12 residues long. CDR1 is SGHRS and CDR2 is YFSETQ in the germline V gene. The CDR3 here is CASSYGGREAFF. The CDR3 nucleotides read TGCGCCAGCAGCTACGGGGGGCGGGAAGCTTTCTTT.

The rearrangement joins TRBV7-2 to TRBJ2-2; D call uncertain. The CDR3 sequence is 15 residues long. CDR1 SGHTA and CDR2 FQGNSA come from the germline V gene. Trimming stripped 2 bases from V and 5 bases from J, with 12 bases between. The CDR3 protein is CASSLFYGRTGELFF. CDR3 DNA: TGTGCCAGCAGCTTATTTTACGGCCGAACCGGGGAGCTGTTTTTT.

The chain combines TRBV7-8 with TRBJ2-5; 10 nucleotides align to TRBD2. CDR1 SGHVS and CDR2 FQNEAQ come from the germline V gene. The CDR3 runs 14 residues. Trimming took 4 bases from V and 2 from J; bases not matched to a gene: 1. The CDR3 bases are TGTGCCAGCAGCTCACTAGCGGGGCAAGAGACCCAGTACTTC. The encoded protein is CASSSLAGQETQYF.